One T cell receptor beta chain is described in this entry. Only a few counts were recorded for this clone. It has no known antigen specificity. Base qualities are missing; no much larger clone stands one base away. The entire isolated RNA was reverse transcribed using the High Capacity cDNA Reverse Transcription Kit, and thus expressed TCRB transcripts were sequenced. Deep immunoSEQ sequencing was performed on naive, central memory and regulatory T cell samples, with an average of around 3.4 million total reads per sample. After sorted cells were lysed in RLT buffer, RNA was extracted with DNase-treated RNeasy Micro or Mini kits, with the choice depending on cell number. To prevent cross-contamination, each cell subset was processed individually, whereas patient and healthy donor samples were processed jointly. The immunoSEQ multiplex PCR was used to amplify TCRB sequences from cDNA, yielding 87-bp fragments that span the CDR3 region. Sequencing of the amplicons was performed on the Illumina HiSeq platform. The source study handled its data this way. Synthetic template baselines were used to correct PCR bias computationally, reads within Hamming distance 2 were collapsed, and singletons that could not be merged were discarded. Reads were aligned to IMGT to assign V, D and J genes, CDR3 length, and insertions or deletions at six rearrangement sites. Within each subset, clonotype counts were normalized to sorted cell number, and only after that were true diversity and Gini coefficients computed with the tcR R package. Repertoire sharing was quantified using the overlap coefficient calculated on TCRB nucleotide sequences. Out-of-frame TCRB sequences from naive cells were analyzed to stand in for the pre-selection repertoire. Here the immuneACCESS table is served through TCRdb, limited to in-frame sequences with V and J called. Missing clones are a known gap in these copies; in checked studies unresolved V genes cover under half, and the rest lacks a known reason. The V and J calls and clone size are taken from that table; D and trimming were inferred from the DNA. This sample lists 240,000 or so clones; just over 20% were detected once. The ten most abundant clones make up about 0.028% of the sample.

CDR1 and CDR2, per the germline V gene, are KGHSH and LQKENI. At the junction V is shortened by 3 bases and J by 2 bases, with 14 bases in between. The CDR3, from cysteine to phenylalanine, totals 15 residues. This entry keeps only the CDR3 DNA: 45 bases, framed from base 1. The sample comes from a study of beta chain features in type 1 diabetes (dated by TCRdb to the late 2010s). Regarding the complete study: Patients and healthy donors did not differ in mean age, gender distribution, total cell number or subset yield. In the study, TCRB repertoires of sorted circulating CD4+ T cell subsets from recently diagnosed type 1 diabetes patients were compared with those of matched healthy donors. Regulatory and stem cell-like memory subsets were isolated from only 8 patients and roughly eight healthy donors, whereas naive and central memory subsets came from all 30 or so donors. A total of roughly 100,000,000 sorted cells were examined across all samples, and the number of cells per subset was strongly correlated with RNA yield.

Overall study results and their limits: Because small numbers of individuals were included in the HLA sub-analyses, any influence of HLA type on TCRB rearrangement was left unresolved. PCR may preferentially amplify shorter templates, but because patient and control samples were amplified and corrected together, any resulting skew would affect both groups equally. A moderate but significant shortening of TCRB CDR3 length was observed in type 1 diabetes patients in all four CD4+ subsets. At VDJ recombination sites, patients with type 1 diabetes made fewer insertions and deleted more nucleotides, a pattern implying thymic rearrangement abnormalities. Naive, central memory and regulatory TCRB repertoires appeared to be more similar among patients than among healthy donors. Because cDNA was sequenced instead of genomic DNA, highly expressing activated cells could be over-represented, though the groups showed no difference in activation or CD3 levels.

A single peripheral blood draw of around 100 mL on average was collected from each donor into heparinised tubes. Using a panel that included CD45RO, CCR7, CD25, CD127, CD95 and CD27, naive, central memory, regulatory and stem cell-like memory CD4+ T cells were sorted on a BD FACSAria II. Every sorted population had a purity above 95%. PBMCs were separated immediately by Lymphoprep density gradient centrifugation and were stained directly, without being cultured. So that batch effects would be minimized, each experiment stained and sorted samples in pairs, pairing one healthy donor with one patient.

The chain is assembled from TRBV18 and TRBJ2-7; a tentative D call is TRBD2 (5 bases match). Sequenced: naive CD4+ T cells from blood. The cell subset or site label on this specimen signifies: true naive CD4+ T cells. The receptor's source is a woman in her forties with type 1 diabetes. The DNA sequence is TGTGCCAGCTCACCCTGGACCTCCGGGGCCTACGAGCAGTACTTC. Its amino acids are CASSPWTSGAYEQYF.